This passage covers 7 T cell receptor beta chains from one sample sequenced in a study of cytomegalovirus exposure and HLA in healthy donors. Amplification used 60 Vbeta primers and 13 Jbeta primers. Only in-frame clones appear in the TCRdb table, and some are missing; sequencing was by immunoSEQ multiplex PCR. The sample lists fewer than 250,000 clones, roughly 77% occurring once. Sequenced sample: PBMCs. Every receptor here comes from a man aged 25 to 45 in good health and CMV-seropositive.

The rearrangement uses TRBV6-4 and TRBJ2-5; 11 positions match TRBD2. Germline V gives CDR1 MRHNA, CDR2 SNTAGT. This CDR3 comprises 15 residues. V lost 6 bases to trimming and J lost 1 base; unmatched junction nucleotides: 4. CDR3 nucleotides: TGTGCCAGCAGCCTAGCGGGGGGCCCCCAAGAGACCCAGTACTTC. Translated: CASSLAGGPQETQYF.

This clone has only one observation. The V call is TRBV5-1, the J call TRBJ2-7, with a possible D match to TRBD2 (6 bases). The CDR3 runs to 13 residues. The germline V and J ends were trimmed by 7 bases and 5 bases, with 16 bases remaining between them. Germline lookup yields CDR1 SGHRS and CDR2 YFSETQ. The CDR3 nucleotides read TGCGCCAGCGGGGTGGTGGGAGGCCACGAGCAGTACTTC. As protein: CASGVVGGHEQYF.

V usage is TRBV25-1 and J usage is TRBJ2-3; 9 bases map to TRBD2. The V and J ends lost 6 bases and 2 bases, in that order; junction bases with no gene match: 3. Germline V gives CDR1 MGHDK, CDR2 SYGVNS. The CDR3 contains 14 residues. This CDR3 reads CASSSSGITDTQYF. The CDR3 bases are TGTGCCAGCAGCTCTAGCGGGATCACAGATACGCAGTATTTT.

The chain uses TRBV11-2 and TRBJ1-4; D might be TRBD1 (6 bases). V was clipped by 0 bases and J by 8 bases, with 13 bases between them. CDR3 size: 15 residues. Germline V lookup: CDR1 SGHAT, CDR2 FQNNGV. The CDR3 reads CASSLDPTGKEKLFF. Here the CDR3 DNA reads TGTGCCAGCAGCTTAGATCCTACAGGGAAGGAAAAACTGTTTTTT. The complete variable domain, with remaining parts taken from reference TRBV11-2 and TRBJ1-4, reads EAGVAQSPRYKIIEKRQSVAFWCNPISGHATLYWYQQILGQGPKLLIQFQNNGVVDDSQLPKDRFSAERLKGVDSTLKIQPAKLEDSAVYLCASSLDPTGKEKLFFGSGTQLSVL.

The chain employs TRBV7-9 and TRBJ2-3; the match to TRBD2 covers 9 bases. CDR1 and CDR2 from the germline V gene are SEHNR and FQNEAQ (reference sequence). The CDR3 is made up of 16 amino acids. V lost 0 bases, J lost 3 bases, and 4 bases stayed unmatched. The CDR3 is CASSLAPSGVTDTQYF. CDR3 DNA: TGTGCCAGCAGCTTAGCGCCTAGCGGGGTGACAGATACGCAGTATTTT.

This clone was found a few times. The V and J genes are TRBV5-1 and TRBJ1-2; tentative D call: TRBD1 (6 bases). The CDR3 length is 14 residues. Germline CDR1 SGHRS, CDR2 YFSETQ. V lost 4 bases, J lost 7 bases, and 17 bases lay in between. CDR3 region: CASSPQGGSRGYTF. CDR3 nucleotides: TGCGCCAGCAGCCCACAGGGAGGGTCGCGTGGCTACACCTTC.

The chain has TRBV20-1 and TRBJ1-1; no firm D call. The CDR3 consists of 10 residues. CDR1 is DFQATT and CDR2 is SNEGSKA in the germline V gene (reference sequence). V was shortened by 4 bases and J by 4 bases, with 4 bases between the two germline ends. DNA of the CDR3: TGCAGTGCTATCATCACTGAAGCTTTCTTT. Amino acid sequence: CSAIITEAFF.